One sample yielded the 5 T cell receptor beta chains listed below, sequenced in a study of Graves' ophthalmopathy and Graves' hyperthyroidism. Amplified TCR beta CDR3 regions were obtained using RNA transcripts as template. HTBI primers were used in a first-round RT-PCR, which preceded a second-round multiplex PCR. TCRdb processed the multiplex PCR reads anew with MiXCR; each CDR3 protein has one entry. Of roughly 700,000 distinct CDR3 sequences detected, about 44% appear once; the ten largest clones hold less than 55%. Sample: peripheral blood. These TCRs come from an adult man with Graves' ophthalmopathy.

As DNA, the CDR3 is TGTGCCAGCCCCCGGGATGAAGAGACCCAGTACTTC. Translation gives CASPRDEETQYF. The rearrangement joins TRBV7-9 to TRBJ2-5, with D tentatively TRBD2 (5 bases). CDR1 is SEHNR, CDR2 FQNEAQ, per germline (reference sequence). V lost 8 bases and J lost 3, with 10 bases in between. The length of the CDR3 is 12 residues.

This clonotype was detected many times. The chain links TRBV20-1 to TRBJ2-7; tentative D call: TRBD1 (5 bases). This CDR3 region has 13 residues. Germline CDR1 reads DFQATT; CDR2 reads SNEGSKA (reference sequence). V was trimmed by 3 bases and J by 3 bases, leaving 12 bases between them. DNA of the CDR3: TGCAGTGCTAGTGACAGCCAGAACTACGAGCAGTACTTC. Amino acid sequence: CSASDSQNYEQYF.

On this clonotype: Sequence at one end of the junction differs from germline and may be a read error. The CDR3 DNA reads as TGTGCCAGCAGTTTGGACAGGGGGCTTGCGGGAAACACCATATATTTT. It codes for CASSLDRGLAGNTIYF. J is TRBJ1-3 and V is TRBV10-3; 11 bases are a match to TRBD1. Germline loops: CDR1 ENHRY, CDR2 SYGVKD. The CDR3 is made up of 16 amino acids.

The rearrangement uses TRBV24-1 and TRBJ1-5, with D possibly TRBD1 on 6 matching bases. This CDR3 is built from 13 residues. Germline V lookup: CDR1 KGHDR, CDR2 SFDVKD. Between the trimmed V and J ends, which lost 11 bases and 7 bases, there was a span of 17 bases. The chain's CDR3 is CASRPDSWQPQHF. CDR3 coding DNA: TGTGCCAGCAGACCGGACAGTTGGCAGCCCCAGCATTTT.

This chain uses TRBV24-1 with TRBJ1-5, with D possibly TRBD1 on 5 matching bases. Germline values: CDR1 KGHDR, CDR2 SFDVKD. This CDR3 contains 15 residues. With 11 bases removed from V and 5 bases from J, the gap between germline ends came to 21 bases. CDR3 amino acids: CASNRRGFSDQPQHF. The CDR3 DNA reads as TGTGCCAGCAATAGAAGGGGCTTCAGCGATCAGCCCCAGCATTTT.